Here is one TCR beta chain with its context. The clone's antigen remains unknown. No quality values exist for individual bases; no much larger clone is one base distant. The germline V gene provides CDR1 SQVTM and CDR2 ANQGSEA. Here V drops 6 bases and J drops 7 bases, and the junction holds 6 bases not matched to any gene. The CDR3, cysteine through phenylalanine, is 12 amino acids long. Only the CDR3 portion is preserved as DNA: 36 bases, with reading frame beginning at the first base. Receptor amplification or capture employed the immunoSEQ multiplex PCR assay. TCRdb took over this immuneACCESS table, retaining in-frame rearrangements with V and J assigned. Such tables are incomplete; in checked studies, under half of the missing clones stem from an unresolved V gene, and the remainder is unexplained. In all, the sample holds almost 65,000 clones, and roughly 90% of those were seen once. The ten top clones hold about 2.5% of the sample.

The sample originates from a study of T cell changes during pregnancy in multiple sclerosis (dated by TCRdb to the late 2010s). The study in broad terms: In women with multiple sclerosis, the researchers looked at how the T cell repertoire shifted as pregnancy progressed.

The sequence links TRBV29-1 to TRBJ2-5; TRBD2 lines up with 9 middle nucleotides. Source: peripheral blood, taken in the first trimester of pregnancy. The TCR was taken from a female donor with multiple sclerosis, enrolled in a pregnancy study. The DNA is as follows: TGCAGCGTGCGACTAGCGGAAGGGACCCAGTACTTC. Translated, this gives CSVRLAEGTQYF.